Listed below are T cell receptor beta chains from one sample, sequenced in a study of regulatory T cells in long-lasting Graves disease. Using its own MiXCR run on the multiplex PCR reads, TCRdb lists one record per CDR3 protein. This sample has 550,000 to 650,000 distinct CDR3 sequences, with 15% to 20% found just once. The data were also submitted as part of a second study, on T cells in Graves' hyperthyroidism and ophthalmopathy.

This specimen was peripheral blood mononuclear cells (PBMCs), taken at new diagnosis, from a patient treated with antithyroid drugs. These receptors were taken from a man in his late teens or twenties with Graves disease. CDR3s include the opening cysteine and the closing phenylalanine or tryptophan. D genes are given only for firm matches. Clone size is stated in some rows and not others, as once, few, many or a class when expanded.

TGTGCCAGCAGTGAATCCCAGGGCTCCTATAATTCACCCCTCCACTTT CASSESQGSYNSPLHF TRBJ1-6 many TRBV6-1 NA
TGTGCCAGCAGTGAGCAGTCCTACGAGCAGTACTTC CASSEQSYEQYF TRBJ2-7 many TRBV2 NA
TGTGCCAGCAGCCAAATAAAAGCGGGAGGAACCGGGGAGCTGTTTTTT CASSQIKAGGTGELFF TRBJ2-2 NA TRBV3-1 TRBD2
TGTGCCAGCAGCCCGACCTTTGGAGGCTACACCTTC CASSPTFGGYTF TRBJ1-2 many TRBV9 NA
TGTGCCAGCAGTCCCTTCCCACCGACAGGGAAAGCCTCTGAAGCTTTCTTT CASSPFPPTGKASEAFF TRBJ1-1 NA TRBV27 TRBD1
TGTGCCAGCAAACCCCGACTAGCGGGAGAGGCCGAGCAGTACTTC CASKPRLAGEAEQYF TRBJ2-7 few TRBV12-3/TRBV12-4 TRBD2
TGTGCCAGTAGTCCCCGAAGAGTCTATGGCTACACCTTC CASSPRRVYGYTF TRBJ1-2 few TRBV19 NA
TGTGCCACCCGAGGAGGGACAGGGGTTTCTCAGCCCCAGCATTTT CATRGGTGVSQPQHF TRBJ1-5 NA TRBV28 TRBD1
TGTGCCAGCAGGTCCGGACAGGGGCATCAAGAGACCCAGTACTTC CASRSGQGHQETQYF TRBJ2-5 many TRBV9 TRBD1
TGCGCCAGCAGCTCTGCTCCAGCAGATACGCAGTATTTT CASSSAPADTQYF TRBJ2-3 NA TRBV4-1 NA
TGTGCCAGCAGTCCCCGGACAGGGATCTCTGGGGCCAACGTCCTGACTTTC CASSPRTGISGANVLTF TRBJ2-6 NA TRBV6-1 TRBD1
TGTGCCACCAGGGGAGGTACAGGGTCGAGCTATGGCTACACCTTC CATRGGTGSSYGYTF TRBJ1-2 many TRBV24-1 NA
TGCAGTGCTAGAGGCAGACTAGCGGGAGTCCCAGATACGCAGTATTTT CSARGRLAGVPDTQYF TRBJ2-3 NA TRBV20-1 TRBD2
TGTGCCAGTAGTATAGACGGCACCGGGGAGCTGTTTTTT CASSIDGTGELFF TRBJ2-2 NA TRBV19 NA
TGTGCCAGCAGCCAAGTACCGAAAGAGACCCAGTACTTC CASSQVPKETQYF TRBJ2-5 NA TRBV3-1 NA
TGCAGTGCTAGACCCGACAGGGGCGACCCCTACGAGCAGTACTTC CSARPDRGDPYEQYF TRBJ2-7 few TRBV20-1 TRBD1
TGTGCCAGCAGGTCTAGCGGGGGGAACACCGGGGAGCTGTTTTTT CASRSSGGNTGELFF TRBJ2-2 few TRBV2 TRBD2
TGCAGCGTTGAAGACCAAACGGGAACCGTATACGAGCAGTACTTC CSVEDQTGTVYEQYF TRBJ2-7 many TRBV29-1 NA
TGCAGTGCTACTATGGGGGAGCAGTACTTC CSATMGEQYF TRBJ2-7 many TRBV20-1 NA
TGTGCCAGCAGCTTCCGATCAGGGGCCAACAATGAGCAGTTCTTC CASSFRSGANNEQFF TRBJ2-1 many TRBV7-3 NA
TGTGCCAGCGTGCAGGGTTTGGGCACAGATACGCAGTATTTT CASVQGLGTDTQYF TRBJ2-3 many TRBV11-1 NA
TGCAGTGCTAGCTTACCCTCTGGAAACACCATATATTTT CSASLPSGNTIYF TRBJ1-3 NA TRBV20-1 NA
TGTGCCTGGGACGTCAAAAACAGAGGGGGTGCTTTCTTT CAWDVKNRGGAFF TRBJ1-1 many TRBV30 NA
TGTGCCACCAGCAGAGAAGAATCGTGGTGGGACAGCGAATACAATGAGCAGTTCTTC CATSREESWWDSEYNEQFF TRBJ2-1 few TRBV15 TRBD1
TGTGCCAGTGCGACAGGGGGCGCGGATGGCTACACCTTC CASATGGADGYTF TRBJ1-2 many TRBV19 TRBD1
TGTGCCAGCATATGGCGGGAGGTACAAGAGACCCAGTACTTC CASIWREVQETQYF TRBJ2-5 many TRBV2 TRBD2
TGCAGTGCTGGAGACAGGTCTAACTATGGCTACACCTTC CSAGDRSNYGYTF TRBJ1-2 few TRBV20-1 NA
TGCGCCAGCAGCCCCCACAGGAAGGGGGACCGCGAGCAGTACTTC CASSPHRKGDREQYF TRBJ2-7 many TRBV5-1 NA
TGCGCCAGCAGCCAAAAGGGACCACAGGGCCCTCAGACCCAGTACTTC CASSQKGPQGPQTQYF TRBJ2-5 few TRBV4-1 NA
TGTGCCACCCGAGCGGGAGGTGTTTACGAGCAGTACTTC CATRAGGVYEQYF TRBJ2-7 NA TRBV19 TRBD2
TGTGCCAGCAGACCTACAGGGGTCCCCCTTTACAATGAGCAGTTCTTC CASRPTGVPLYNEQFF TRBJ2-1 NA TRBV5-8 TRBD1
TGTGCCAGCAGCTCTCGACTAGGATACAATGAGCAGTTCTTC CASSSRLGYNEQFF TRBJ2-1 few TRBV13 NA
TGTGCCAGCAGTGAAGGAAGGGGTTCCCCCTACGAGCAGTACTTC CASSEGRGSPYEQYF TRBJ2-7 many TRBV2 NA
TGTGCCAGTAAAAACTACAATGAGCAGTTCTTC CASKNYNEQFF TRBJ2-1 many TRBV3-1 NA
TGCGCCAGCAGCTGGGGGGACAGGGACGCCTACGAGCAGTACTTC CASSWGDRDAYEQYF TRBJ2-7 few TRBV5-1 TRBD1
TGCAGTGCTAGAGACAGGGTATCGGGCCAGCCCCAGCATTTT CSARDRVSGQPQHF TRBJ1-5 few TRBV20-1 NA
TGTGCCTGGAGTTTCGGAGCGGGGCGCACAGATACGCAGTATTTT CAWSFGAGRTDTQYF TRBJ2-3 many TRBV30 TRBD2
TGTGCCACGTCCCGGGGGGGGGGTTCCTACAATGAGCAGTTCTTC CATSRGGGSYNEQFF TRBJ2-1 NA TRBV7-3 TRBD2